These 13 T cell receptor beta chains originate from one sample sequenced in a study of T cell responses to AZD1222 COVID-19 vaccine. Here immunoSEQ multiplex PCR was the method, and the copy in TCRdb shows in-frame clones only, minus some. The sample has fewer than 85,000 clones; under 95% are singletons. The material sequenced was peripheral blood, taken on day 0 of MenACWY control vaccination. All receptors derive from an adult in good health.

The rearrangement uses TRBV27 and TRBJ1-6; the D is unclear. The CDR3 loop spans 15 amino acids. Trimming shortened V by 8 bases and J by 0 bases, and 11 bases separated the two germline ends. In germline, CDR1 is MNHEY, CDR2 SMNVEV (reference sequence). The CDR3 DNA sequence: TGTGCCAGCGGGCCCTCGGGCTCCTATAATTCACCCCTCCACTTT. Residues: CASGPSGSYNSPLHF.

The chain employs TRBV6-4 and TRBJ1-2; 8 bases are a match to TRBD1. Germline CDR1 and CDR2: MRHNA and SNTAGT. This CDR3 has 11 amino acids. Unmatched junction bases numbered 3, after V lost 10 bases and J lost 5 bases. The CDR3 reads CAIRGRYGYTF. The CDR3 DNA follows: TGTGCCATCAGGGGGCGGTATGGCTACACCTTC.

The chain is built from TRBV7-9 and TRBJ1-2; D is ambiguous. V lost 1 base and J 9 bases, leaving 12 bases between the germline ends. The CDR3 extends over 13 amino acids. CDR1 and CDR2 from the germline V gene are SEHNR and FQNEAQ (reference sequence). The CDR3: CASSLVYEDSYTF. The CDR3 DNA is TGTGCCAGCAGCTTAGTATACGAGGATAGCTACACCTTC.

This chain uses TRBV9 with TRBJ2-1; unclear D gene. The V and J ends lost 0 bases and 0 bases respectively, with 7 bases between them. Germline values: CDR1 SGDLS, CDR2 YYNGEE. This CDR3 has 15 amino acids. CDR3 residues: CASSVDGRSYNEQFF. The CDR3 DNA is TGTGCCAGCAGCGTAGATGGGCGCTCCTACAATGAGCAGTTCTTC.

The DNA of the CDR3 is TGTGCCAGCAGTTACTCAAATTCACCCCTCCACTTT. It encodes CASSYSNSPLHF. The V gene is TRBV6-6, the J gene TRBJ1-6, with D unresolved. CDR3 size: 12 residues. Germline-derived CDR1 and CDR2 are MNHNY and SVGAGI (reference sequence). Between the trimmed V and J ends, which lost 0 bases and 7 bases, there was a span of 1 base.

V usage is TRBV6-5 and J usage is TRBJ2-5; D is perhaps TRBD1 (5 bases). This CDR3 contains 13 residues. Germline lookup yields CDR1 MNHEY and CDR2 SVGAGI. Trimming removed 8 bases from V and 4 bases from J, with 14 bases in between. The CDR3 spells CASGQGGGETQYF. CDR3 coding DNA: TGTGCCAGCGGCCAGGGTGGTGGAGAGACCCAGTACTTC.

The chain joins TRBV24-1 to TRBJ2-1, with 14 bases fitting TRBD2. The germline gives CDR1 KGHDR, CDR2 SFDVKD. The length of the CDR3 is 17 residues. V lost 3 bases to trimming and J lost 4 bases; unmatched junction nucleotides: 4. The CDR3 reads CATSDTGLAGGYNEQFF. The CDR3 DNA reads as TGTGCCACCAGTGATACCGGACTAGCGGGAGGTTACAATGAGCAGTTCTTC.

The chain combines TRBV20-1 with TRBJ2-1; no clear D. Germline CDR1 DFQATT, CDR2 SNEGSKA (reference sequence). V was pared by 3 bases and J by 10 bases, with 10 bases between. The length of the CDR3 is 11 residues. CDR3 sequence (DNA): TGCAGTGCTAGCCGGATAAGGGAGCAGTTCTTC. Encoded protein: CSASRIREQFF.

The genes are TRBV27 and TRBJ2-7; tentatively, D is TRBD1 or TRBD2 (5 bases each). There are 13 residues in the CDR3. Trimming removed 10 bases from V and 2 bases from J, with 15 bases in between. Germline CDR1 MNHEY, CDR2 SMNVEV (reference sequence). DNA of the CDR3: TGTGCCACCGGGTCTCTGGGGGCCTACGAGCAGTACTTC. Translating it yields CATGSLGAYEQYF.

The chain has TRBV28 and TRBJ1-1; no reliable D call. From germline, CDR1 is MDHEN and CDR2 SYDVKM. The CDR3 sequence is 15 residues long. With 6 bases removed from V and 3 bases from J, the gap between germline ends came to 17 bases. This CDR3 reads CASSPMVVRDTEAFF. The DNA of the CDR3 is TGTGCCAGCAGCCCCATGGTAGTCCGGGACACTGAAGCTTTCTTT.

V usage is TRBV28 and J usage is TRBJ1-6; no clear D gene. The length of the CDR3 is 14 residues. Germline lookup yields CDR1 MDHEN and CDR2 SYDVKM. Trimming cost V 6 bases and J 8 bases, with 14 bases left between them. The CDR3 here is CASSAVEPYSPLHF. For the CDR3, the DNA is TGTGCCAGCAGCGCCGTGGAACCATATTCACCCCTCCACTTT.

V and J are TRBV3-1 (or the pseudogene TRBV3-2) and TRBJ2-7, with D hard to call. Trimming took 2 bases from V and 3 from J, leaving 5 bases between them. Germline CDR1 is LGHDT and CDR2 is YNNKEL (reference sequence). The CDR3 length is 12 residues. In DNA, the CDR3 is TGTGCCAGCAGCCAAACTGGCTACGAGCAGTACTTC. Translating it yields CASSQTGYEQYF.

The rearrangement uses TRBV19 and TRBJ1-6; TRBD1 matches 10 bases. J lost 2 bases, V lost 3 bases, and 10 bases had no gene match. From germline, CDR1 is LNHDA and CDR2 SQIVND (reference sequence). The CDR3 runs to 19 residues. The CDR3 DNA is TGTGCCAGTAGTATCCGGGACAGGGGAATCAAAGCCTATAATTCACCCCTCCACTTT. Protein: CASSIRDRGIKAYNSPLHF.